These 13 T cell receptor beta chains were sequenced from one sample in a study of blood T cell repertoires in COVID-19. Sequencing used immunoSEQ multiplex PCR; TCRdb keeps in-frame clones, though not all of them. The top ten hold roughly 18% of the sample, which has under 75,000 clones, 75% to 90% seen once. Sequencing was done on a sample of peripheral blood. These receptors were collected from a man in his 70s who had recovered from COVID-19.

This rearrangement joins TRBV3-1 (or the pseudogene TRBV3-2) to TRBJ1-4; 7 nucleotides agree with TRBD1. There are 15 residues in the CDR3. Germline assignment: CDR1 LGHDT and CDR2 YNNKEL (reference sequence). The V and J ends lost 5 bases and 8 bases, in that order; junction bases with no gene match: 11. CDR3: CASSVAGQTPEKLFF. The CDR3 nucleotides are TGTGCCAGCAGCGTTGCGGGACAGACCCCGGAAAAACTGTTTTTT.

V usage is TRBV6-1 and J usage is TRBJ2-2; D call uncertain. The V end lost 2 bases, the J end lost 6 bases, and 13 bases lay between the germline ends. The CDR3 has 15 residues. Germline V CDR1 and CDR2: MNHNS, SASEGT. The CDR3: CASSELRQPPGELFF. The CDR3 nucleotides are TGTGCCAGCAGTGAACTGAGGCAGCCGCCCGGGGAGCTGTTTTTT.

The chain links TRBV6-5 to TRBJ1-4; 7 nucleotides agree with TRBD1. CDR1 is MNHEY, CDR2 SVGAGI, per germline. The CDR3 is 14 amino acids. Unmatched junction bases numbered 8, after V lost 6 bases and J lost 7 bases. In DNA form, the CDR3 reads TGTGCCAGCAGGCGGGGACAGCAGGGTGAAAAACTGTTTTTT. Protein product: CASRRGQQGEKLFF.

Of note for this clone: A much more abundant neighbour one base away suggests this may be a read error. Other DNA sequences within the sample encode an identical CDR3. The J gene is TRBJ2-2, the V gene TRBV19; perhaps TRBD1 as D (5 bases). CDR1 is LNHDA and CDR2 is SQIVND in the germline V gene (reference sequence). This CDR3 contains 16 residues. V was trimmed by 1 base and J by 7 bases, leaving 16 bases between them. The CDR3 DNA reads TGTGCCAGTAGTATAGTATGGGGCAGTCAGAACGGGGAGCTGTTTTTT. Its protein product is CASSIVWGSQNGELFF. The full variable domain, completed using reference TRBV19 and TRBJ2-2, is DGGITQSPKYLFRKEGQNVTLSCEQNLNHDAMYWYRQDPGQGLRLIYYSQIVNDFQKGDIAEGYSVSREKKESFPLTVTSAQKNPTAFYLCASSIVWGSQNGELFFGEGSRLTVL.

This clone has only a few counts. The chain is built from TRBV7-2 and TRBJ2-1; D remains ambiguous. Germline loops: CDR1 SGHTA, CDR2 FQGNSA. The CDR3 sequence is 15 residues long. V was pared by 3 bases and J by 6 bases, with 15 bases between. The CDR3 spells CASSFSGLAANEQFF. In DNA, the CDR3 is TGTGCCAGCAGCTTTTCCGGTCTCGCCGCCAATGAGCAGTTCTTC.

The gene calls are TRBV7-8 and TRBJ1-4; D may be TRBD1 (6 bases). V dropped 6 bases and J dropped 5 bases, with 10 bases sitting between them. This CDR3 contains 13 residues. Per germline, CDR1 SGHVS and CDR2 FQNEAQ. The chain's CDR3 is CASRGAKNEKLFF. The CDR3 bases are TGTGCCAGCAGGGGGGCAAAGAATGAAAAACTGTTTTTT.

This clone has only a few counts. A read error may account for a junction end that differs from germline. The V and J genes are TRBV19 and TRBJ2-7; 9 bases line up with TRBD2. The CDR3 totals 16 residues. Per germline, CDR1 LNHDA and CDR2 SQIVND (reference sequence). The CDR3 loop is CASSTRSAGGSYEQYF. The DNA for the CDR3 is TGTGCCAGCAGTACCCGGTCGGCGGGAGGGTCCTACGAGCAGTACTTC.

The chain couples TRBV3-1 (or the pseudogene TRBV3-2) to TRBJ1-2; D uncertain. The CDR3 has 13 residues. V lost 0 bases and J 7 bases, leaving 9 bases between the germline ends. Germline CDR1 LGHDT, CDR2 YNNKEL (reference sequence). CDR3 in DNA: TGTGCCAGCAGCCAAGAAGCCCTCGGTGGCTACACCTTC. It codes for CASSQEALGGYTF.

V is TRBV27 and J is TRBJ1-5, with 8 nucleotides matching TRBD1. The CDR3 loop spans 16 amino acids. After removal of 2 bases from V and 7 bases from J, the junction contained 10 bases not matched to a gene. Germline lookup yields CDR1 MNHEY and CDR2 SMNVEV (reference sequence). CDR3 protein: CASSLRGAGGAQPQHF. Here the CDR3 DNA reads TGTGCCAGCAGTTTAAGGGGGGCAGGGGGCGCCCAGCCCCAGCATTTT.

This chain connects TRBV7-3 to TRBJ2-5; 11 bases align to TRBD2. There are 15 residues in the CDR3. V shed 5 bases, J shed 5 bases, and the junction held 7 bases outside the gene matches. Per the germline V gene, CDR1 is SGHTA and CDR2 is FQGTGA. The DNA for the CDR3 is TGTGCCAGCAGCAAAACTAGCGGGGGTGAGGAGACCCAGTACTTC. This sequence encodes CASSKTSGGEETQYF.

This clone has more than one count but fewer than ten. This chain connects TRBV29-1 to TRBJ2-7; weak D call: TRBD2 (6 bases). Germline V gene data show CDR1 as SQVTM and CDR2 as ANQGSEA. The length of the CDR3 is 12 residues. Trimming removed 7 bases at V and 2 bases at J, with 12 bases between. The CDR3 loop reads CSGGDGTYEQYF. CDR3 bases: TGCAGCGGGGGGGACGGGACCTACGAGCAGTACTTC.

This chain links TRBV7-2 with TRBJ1-5; D ambiguous. Trimming cost V 7 bases and J 1 base, with 14 bases left between them. This CDR3 has 15 residues. Germline-derived CDR1 and CDR2 are SGHTA and FQGNSA. The CDR3 nucleotides read TGTGCCAGCACGCTCGAGCCGGTAAGCAATCAGCCCCAGCATTTT. The encoded protein is CASTLEPVSNQPQHF.

The chain carries TRBV4-1 and TRBJ2-1; the match to TRBD1 covers 10 bases. CDR1 and CDR2 from the germline V gene are MGHRA and YSYEKL. The V segment lost 1 base and the J segment 8 bases; nucleotides outside the gene matches: 2. The CDR3 is made up of 14 amino acids. The CDR3 spells CASSQGGTGDEQFF. CDR3 coding DNA: TGCGCCAGCAGCCAAGGCGGGACAGGGGATGAGCAGTTCTTC.